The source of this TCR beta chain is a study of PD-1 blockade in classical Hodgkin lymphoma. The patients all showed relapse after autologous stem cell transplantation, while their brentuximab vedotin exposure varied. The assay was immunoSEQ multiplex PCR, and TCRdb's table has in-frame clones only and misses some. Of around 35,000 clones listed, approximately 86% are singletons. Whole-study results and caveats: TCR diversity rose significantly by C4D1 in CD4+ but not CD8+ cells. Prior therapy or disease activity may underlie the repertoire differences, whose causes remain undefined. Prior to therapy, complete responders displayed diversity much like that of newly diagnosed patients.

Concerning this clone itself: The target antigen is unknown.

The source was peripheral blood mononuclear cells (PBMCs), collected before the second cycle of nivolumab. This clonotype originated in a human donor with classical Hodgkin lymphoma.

CDR3 amino acids: CASSLVFGGTVYEQYF. DNA for the CDR3: TGTGCCAGCAGCTTAGTTTTTGGCGGGACGGTCTACGAGCAGTACTTC. The rearrangement joins TRBV7-2 to TRBJ2-7, with a weak D call TRBD2 (6 bases). This CDR3 is built from 16 residues. Trimming shortened V by 1 base and J by 3 bases, and 16 bases separated the two germline ends. Germline CDR1 SGHTA, CDR2 FQGNSA.